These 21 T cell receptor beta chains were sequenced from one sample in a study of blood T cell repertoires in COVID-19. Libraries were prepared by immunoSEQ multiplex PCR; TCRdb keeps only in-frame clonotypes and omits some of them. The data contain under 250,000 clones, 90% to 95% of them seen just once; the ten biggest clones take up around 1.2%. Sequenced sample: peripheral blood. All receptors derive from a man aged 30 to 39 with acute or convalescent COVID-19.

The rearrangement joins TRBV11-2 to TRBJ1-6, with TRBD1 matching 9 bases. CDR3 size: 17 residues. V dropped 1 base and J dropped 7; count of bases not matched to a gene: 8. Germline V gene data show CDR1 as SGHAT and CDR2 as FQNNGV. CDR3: CASSLATGGARNSPLHF. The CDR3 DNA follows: TGTGCCAGCAGCTTAGCTACAGGGGGCGCTCGGAATTCACCCCTCCACTTT.

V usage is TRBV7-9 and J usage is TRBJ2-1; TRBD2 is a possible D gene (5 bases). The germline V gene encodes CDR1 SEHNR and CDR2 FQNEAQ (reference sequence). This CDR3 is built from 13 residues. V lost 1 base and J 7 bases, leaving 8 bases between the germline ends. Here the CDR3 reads CASSLGPGNEQFF. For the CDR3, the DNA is TGTGCCAGCAGCTTAGGACCGGGAAATGAGCAGTTCTTC.

CDR3: CASSFSGSSYNEQFF. The CDR3, as DNA: TGTGCCAGCAGTTTTAGCGGTAGCTCCTACAATGAGCAGTTCTTC. This chain connects TRBV27 to TRBJ2-1, with D perhaps TRBD2 (6 bases). The germline V gene encodes CDR1 MNHEY and CDR2 SMNVEV (reference sequence). The CDR3 has 15 amino acids. V shed 3 bases and J shed 0 bases, with 9 bases lying between them.

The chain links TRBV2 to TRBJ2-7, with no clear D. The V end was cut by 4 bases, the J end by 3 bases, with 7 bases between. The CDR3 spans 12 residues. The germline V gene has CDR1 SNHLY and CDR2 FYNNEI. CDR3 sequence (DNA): TGTGCCAGCAGTGCGGTCATCTACGAGCAGTACTTC. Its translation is CASSAVIYEQYF.

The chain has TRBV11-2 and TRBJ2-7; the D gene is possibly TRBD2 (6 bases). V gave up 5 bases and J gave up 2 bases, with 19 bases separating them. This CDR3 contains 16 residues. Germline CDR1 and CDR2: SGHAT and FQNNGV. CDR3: CASSTHDRGNPYEQYF. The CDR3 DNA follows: TGTGCCAGCAGCACTCACGACCGGGGGAACCCCTACGAGCAGTACTTC.

The DNA for the CDR3 is TGTGCCAGCAGTTATCAGGGGGCGCATCAGCCCCAGCATTTT. It translates to CASSYQGAHQPQHF. The V call is TRBV27, the J call TRBJ1-5; 8 bases align to TRBD1. CDR3 length: 14 residues. The V segment lost 4 bases and the J segment 5 bases; nucleotides outside the gene matches: 4. Germline V gives CDR1 MNHEY, CDR2 SMNVEV (reference sequence).

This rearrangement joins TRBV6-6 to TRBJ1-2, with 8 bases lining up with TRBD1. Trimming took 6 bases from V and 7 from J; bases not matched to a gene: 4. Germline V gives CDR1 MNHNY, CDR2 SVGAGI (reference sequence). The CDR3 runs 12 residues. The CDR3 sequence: CASRVDRGGYTF. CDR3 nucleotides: TGTGCCAGCAGAGTAGACAGGGGTGGCTACACCTTC.

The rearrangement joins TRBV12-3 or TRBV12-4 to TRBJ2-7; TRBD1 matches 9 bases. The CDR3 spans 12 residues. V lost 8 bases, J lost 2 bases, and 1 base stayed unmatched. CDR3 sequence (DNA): TGTGCCAGCGGGACAGGGCCCTACGAGCAGTACTTC. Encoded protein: CASGTGPYEQYF.

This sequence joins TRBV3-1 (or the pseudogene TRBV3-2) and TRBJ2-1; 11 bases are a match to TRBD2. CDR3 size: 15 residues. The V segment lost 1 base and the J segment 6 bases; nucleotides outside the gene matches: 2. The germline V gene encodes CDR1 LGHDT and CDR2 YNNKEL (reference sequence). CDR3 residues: CASSQVLAGVNEQFF. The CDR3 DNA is TGTGCCAGCAGCCAAGTACTAGCGGGGGTCAATGAGCAGTTCTTC.

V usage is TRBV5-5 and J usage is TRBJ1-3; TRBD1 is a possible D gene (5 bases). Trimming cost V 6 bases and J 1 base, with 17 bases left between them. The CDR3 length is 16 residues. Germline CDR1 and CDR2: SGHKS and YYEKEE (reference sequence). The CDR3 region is CASNPVQGLSGNTIYF. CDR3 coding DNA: TGTGCCAGCAACCCGGTCCAGGGCTTGTCTGGAAACACCATATATTTT.

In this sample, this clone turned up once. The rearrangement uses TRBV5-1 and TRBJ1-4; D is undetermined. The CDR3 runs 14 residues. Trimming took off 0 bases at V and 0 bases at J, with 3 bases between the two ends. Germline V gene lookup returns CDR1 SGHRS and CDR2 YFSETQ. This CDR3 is CASSLASTNEKLFF. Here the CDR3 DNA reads TGCGCCAGCAGCTTGGCCTCAACTAATGAAAAACTGTTTTTT. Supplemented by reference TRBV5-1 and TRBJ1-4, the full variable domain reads KAGVTQTPRYLIKTRGQQVTLSCSPISGHRSVSWYQQTPGQGLQFLFEYFSETQRNKGNFPGRFSGRQFSNSRSEMNVSTLELGDSALYLCASSLASTNEKLFFGSGTQLSVL.

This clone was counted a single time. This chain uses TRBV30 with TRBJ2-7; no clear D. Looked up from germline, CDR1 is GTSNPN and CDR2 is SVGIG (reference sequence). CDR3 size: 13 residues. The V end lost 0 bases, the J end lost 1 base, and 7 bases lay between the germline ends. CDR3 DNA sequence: TGTGCCTGGAGTGTAATACTATCCTACGAGCAGTACTTC. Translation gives CAWSVILSYEQYF.

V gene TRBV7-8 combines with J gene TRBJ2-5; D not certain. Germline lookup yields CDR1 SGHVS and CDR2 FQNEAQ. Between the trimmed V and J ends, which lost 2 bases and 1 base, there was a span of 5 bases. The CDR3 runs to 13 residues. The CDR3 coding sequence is TGTGCCAGCAGCTTACTTTCCCAAGAGACCCAGTACTTC. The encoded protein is CASSLLSQETQYF.

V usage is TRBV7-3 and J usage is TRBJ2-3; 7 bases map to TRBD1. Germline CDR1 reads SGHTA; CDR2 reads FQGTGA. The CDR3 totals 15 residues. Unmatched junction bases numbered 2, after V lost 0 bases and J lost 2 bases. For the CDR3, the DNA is TGTGCCAGCAGCTTAACGGGACAGTCCACAGATACGCAGTATTTT. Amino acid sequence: CASSLTGQSTDTQYF.

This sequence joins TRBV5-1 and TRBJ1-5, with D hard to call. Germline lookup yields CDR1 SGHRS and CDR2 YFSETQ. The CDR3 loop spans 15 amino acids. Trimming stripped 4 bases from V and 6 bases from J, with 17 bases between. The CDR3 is CASSQEGLRSQPQHF. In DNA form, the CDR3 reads TGCGCCAGCAGCCAGGAGGGCCTTAGGAGTCAGCCCCAGCATTTT. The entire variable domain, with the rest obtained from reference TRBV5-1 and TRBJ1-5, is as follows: KAGVTQTPRYLIKTRGQQVTLSCSPISGHRSVSWYQQTPGQGLQFLFEYFSETQRNKGNFPGRFSGRQFSNSRSEMNVSTLELGDSALYLCASSQEGLRSQPQHFGDGTRLSIL.

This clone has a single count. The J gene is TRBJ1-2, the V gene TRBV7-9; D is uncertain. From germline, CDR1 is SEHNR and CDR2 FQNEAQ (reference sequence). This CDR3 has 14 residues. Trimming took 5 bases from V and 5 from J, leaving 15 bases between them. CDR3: CASSRTPETYGYTF. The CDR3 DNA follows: TGTGCCAGCAGCCGTACGCCCGAGACATATGGCTACACCTTC.

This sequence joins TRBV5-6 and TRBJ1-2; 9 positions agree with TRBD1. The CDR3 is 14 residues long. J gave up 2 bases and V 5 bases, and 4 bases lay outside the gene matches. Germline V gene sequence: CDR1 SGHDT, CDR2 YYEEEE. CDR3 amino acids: CASRRQGGNYGYTF. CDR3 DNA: TGTGCCAGCAGGCGACAGGGGGGCAACTATGGCTACACCTTC.

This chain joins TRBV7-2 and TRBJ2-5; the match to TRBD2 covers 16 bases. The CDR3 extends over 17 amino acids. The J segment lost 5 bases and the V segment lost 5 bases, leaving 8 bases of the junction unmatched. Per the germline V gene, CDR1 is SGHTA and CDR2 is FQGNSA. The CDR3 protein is CASSQGLAGGPGETQYF. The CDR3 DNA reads TGTGCCAGCAGCCAGGGACTAGCGGGAGGGCCGGGGGAGACCCAGTACTTC.

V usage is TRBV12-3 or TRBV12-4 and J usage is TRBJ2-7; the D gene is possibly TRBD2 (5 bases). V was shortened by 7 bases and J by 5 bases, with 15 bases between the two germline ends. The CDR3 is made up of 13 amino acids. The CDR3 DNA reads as TGTGCCAGCACTCCCGGACTGGCCCACGAGCAGTACTTC. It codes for CASTPGLAHEQYF.

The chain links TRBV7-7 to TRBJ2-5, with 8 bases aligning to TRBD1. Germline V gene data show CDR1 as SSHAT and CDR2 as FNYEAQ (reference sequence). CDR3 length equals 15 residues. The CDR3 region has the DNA TGTGCTAGCGCACAGAGACAGGGGCCACGGCAGACCCAGTACTTC. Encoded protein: CASAQRQGPRQTQYF. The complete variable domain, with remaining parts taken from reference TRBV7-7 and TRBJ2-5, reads GAGVSQSPRYKVTKRGQDVTLRCDPISSHATLYWYQQALGQGPEFLTYFNYEAQPDKSGLPSDRFSAERPEGSISTLTIQRTEQRDSAMYRCASAQRQGPRQTQYFGPGTRLLVL.

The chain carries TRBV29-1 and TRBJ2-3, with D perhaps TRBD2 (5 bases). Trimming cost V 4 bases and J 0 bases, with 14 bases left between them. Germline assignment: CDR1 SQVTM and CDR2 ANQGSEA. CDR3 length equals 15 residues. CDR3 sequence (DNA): TGCAGCGTTGTAGGCTCGCGGAGGAGCACAGATACGCAGTATTTT. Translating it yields CSVVGSRRSTDTQYF.